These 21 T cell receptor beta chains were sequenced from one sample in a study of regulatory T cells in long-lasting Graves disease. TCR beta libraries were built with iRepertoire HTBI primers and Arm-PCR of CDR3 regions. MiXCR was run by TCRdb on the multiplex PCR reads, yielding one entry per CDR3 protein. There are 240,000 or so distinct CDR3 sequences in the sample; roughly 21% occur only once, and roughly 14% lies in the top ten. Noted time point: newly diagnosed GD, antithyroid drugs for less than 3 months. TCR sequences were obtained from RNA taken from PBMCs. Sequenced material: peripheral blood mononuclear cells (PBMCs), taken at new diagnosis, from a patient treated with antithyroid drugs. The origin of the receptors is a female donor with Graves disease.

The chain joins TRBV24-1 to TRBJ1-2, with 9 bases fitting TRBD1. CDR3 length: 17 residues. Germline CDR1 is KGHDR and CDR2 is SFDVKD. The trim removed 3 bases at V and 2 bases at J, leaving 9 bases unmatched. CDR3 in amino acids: CATSDPQDRGGNYGYTF. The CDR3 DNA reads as TGTGCCACCAGTGATCCCCAGGACAGGGGAGGCAACTATGGCTACACCTTC.

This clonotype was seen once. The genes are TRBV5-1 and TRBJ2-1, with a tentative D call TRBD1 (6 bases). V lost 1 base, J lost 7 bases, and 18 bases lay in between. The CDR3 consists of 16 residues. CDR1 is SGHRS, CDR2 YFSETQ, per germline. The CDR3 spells CASSLLPGTRENEQFF. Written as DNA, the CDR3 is TGCGCCAGCAGCTTGTTACCAGGGACAAGGGAGAATGAGCAGTTCTTC.

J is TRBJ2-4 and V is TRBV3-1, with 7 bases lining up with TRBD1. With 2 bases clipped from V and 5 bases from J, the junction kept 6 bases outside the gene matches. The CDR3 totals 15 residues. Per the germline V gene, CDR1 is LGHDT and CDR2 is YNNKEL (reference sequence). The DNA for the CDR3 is TGTGCCAGCAGCCAAAATAGACAGGGTCAAAACATTCAGTACTTC. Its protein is CASSQNRQGQNIQYF.

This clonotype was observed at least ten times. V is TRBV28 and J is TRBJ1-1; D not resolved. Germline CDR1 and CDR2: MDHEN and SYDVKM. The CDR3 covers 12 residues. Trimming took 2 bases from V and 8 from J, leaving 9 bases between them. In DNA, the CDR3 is TGTGCCAGCAGTTTACTCTCGTTAGAAGCTTTCTTT. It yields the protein CASSLLSLEAFF. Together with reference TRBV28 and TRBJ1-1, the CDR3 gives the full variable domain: DVKVTQSSRYLVKRTGEKVFLECVQDMDHENMFWYRQDPGLGLRLIYFSYDVKMKEKGDIPEGYSVSREKKERFSLILESASTNQTSMYLCASSLLSLEAFFGQGTRLTVV.

The CDR3 DNA reads as TGTGCCAGCAGCCCCACAGTGTTGGAGCAGTACTTC. Protein: CASSPTVLEQYF. This rearrangement joins TRBV7-2 to TRBJ2-7; D gene uncertain. The CDR3 runs 12 residues. V dropped 5 bases and J dropped 7 bases, with 12 bases sitting between them. Germline V gene data show CDR1 as SGHTA and CDR2 as FQGNSA.

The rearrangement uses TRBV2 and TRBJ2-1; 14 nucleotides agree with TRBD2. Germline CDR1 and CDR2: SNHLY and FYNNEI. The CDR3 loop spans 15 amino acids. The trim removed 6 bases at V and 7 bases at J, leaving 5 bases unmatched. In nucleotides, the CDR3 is TGTGCCAGCAGAGGCGGACTAGCGGGAGGAAATGAGCAGTTCTTC. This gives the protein CASRGGLAGGNEQFF.

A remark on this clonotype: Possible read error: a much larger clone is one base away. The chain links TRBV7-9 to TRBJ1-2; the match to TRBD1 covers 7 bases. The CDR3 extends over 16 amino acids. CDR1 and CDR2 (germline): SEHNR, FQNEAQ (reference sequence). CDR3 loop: CANSLVGDRENYGYTF. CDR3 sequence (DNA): TGTGCCAACAGCTTAGTAGGAGACAGGGAAAACTATGGCTACACCTTC. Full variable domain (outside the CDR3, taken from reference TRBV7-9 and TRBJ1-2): DTGVSQNPRHKITKRGQNVTFRCDPISEHNRLYWYRQTLGQGPEFLTYFQNEAQLEKSRLLSDRFSAERPKGSFSTLEIQRTEQGDSAMYLCANSLVGDRENYGYTFGSGTRLTVV.

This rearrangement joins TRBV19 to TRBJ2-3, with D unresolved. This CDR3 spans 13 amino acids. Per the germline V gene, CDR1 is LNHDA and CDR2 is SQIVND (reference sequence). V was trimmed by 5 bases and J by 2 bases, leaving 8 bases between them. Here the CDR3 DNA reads TGTGCCAGTAGTGTGTACGACACAGATACGCAGTATTTT. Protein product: CASSVYDTDTQYF. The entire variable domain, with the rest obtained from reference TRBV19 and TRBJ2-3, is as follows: DGGITQSPKYLFRKEGQNVTLSCEQNLNHDAMYWYRQDPGQGLRLIYYSQIVNDFQKGDIAEGYSVSREKKESFPLTVTSAQKNPTAFYLCASSVYDTDTQYFGPGTRLTVL.

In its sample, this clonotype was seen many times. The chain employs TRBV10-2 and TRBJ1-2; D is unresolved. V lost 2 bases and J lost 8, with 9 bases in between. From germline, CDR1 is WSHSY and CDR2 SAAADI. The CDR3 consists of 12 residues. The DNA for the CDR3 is TGCGCCAGCAGTGAGGCCAGCGGGGGCTACACCTTC. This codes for CASSEASGGYTF.

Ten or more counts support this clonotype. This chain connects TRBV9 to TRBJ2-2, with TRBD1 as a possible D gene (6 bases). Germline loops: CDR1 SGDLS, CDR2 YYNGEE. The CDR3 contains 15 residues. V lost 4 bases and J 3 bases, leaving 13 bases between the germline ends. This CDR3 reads CASSTGHPDTGELFF. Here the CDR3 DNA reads TGTGCCAGCAGCACGGGACATCCGGACACCGGGGAGCTGTTTTTT.

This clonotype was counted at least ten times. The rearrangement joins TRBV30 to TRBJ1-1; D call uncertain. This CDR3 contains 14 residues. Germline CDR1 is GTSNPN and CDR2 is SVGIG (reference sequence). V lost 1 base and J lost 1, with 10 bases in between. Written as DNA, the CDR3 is TGTGCCTGGAGTGCGGCAGGCTGGAACACTGAAGCTTTCTTT. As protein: CAWSAAGWNTEAFF.

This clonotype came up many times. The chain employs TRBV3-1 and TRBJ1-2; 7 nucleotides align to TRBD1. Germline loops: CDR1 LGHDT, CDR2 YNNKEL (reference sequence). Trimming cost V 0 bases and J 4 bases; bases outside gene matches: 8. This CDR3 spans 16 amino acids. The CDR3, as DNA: TGTGCCAGCAGCCAAGATGGGAAAGGGGGCGGCTATGGCTACACCTTC. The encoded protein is CASSQDGKGGGYGYTF.

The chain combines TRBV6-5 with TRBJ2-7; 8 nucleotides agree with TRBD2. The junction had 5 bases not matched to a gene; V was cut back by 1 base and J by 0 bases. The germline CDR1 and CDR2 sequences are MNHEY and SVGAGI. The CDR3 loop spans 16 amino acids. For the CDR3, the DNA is TGTGCCAGCAGTTACTACGGCGGGGGGAGCTCCTACGAGCAGTACTTC. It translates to CASSYYGGGSSYEQYF.

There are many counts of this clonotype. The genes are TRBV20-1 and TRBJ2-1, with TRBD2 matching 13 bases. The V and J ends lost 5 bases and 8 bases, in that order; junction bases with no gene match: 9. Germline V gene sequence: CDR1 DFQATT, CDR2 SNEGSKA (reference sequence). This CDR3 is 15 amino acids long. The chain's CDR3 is CSAQKLAGGRHEQFF. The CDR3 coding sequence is TGCAGTGCTCAAAAACTAGCGGGGGGGCGGCATGAGCAGTTCTTC.

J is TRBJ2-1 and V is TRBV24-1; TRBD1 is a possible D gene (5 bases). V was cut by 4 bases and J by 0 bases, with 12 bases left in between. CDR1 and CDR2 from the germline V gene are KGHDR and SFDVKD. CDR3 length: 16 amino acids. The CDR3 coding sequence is TGTGCCACCAGTGACCAGGGTCCGGGCTCCTACAATGAGCAGTTCTTC. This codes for CATSDQGPGSYNEQFF.

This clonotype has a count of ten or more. The CDR3 is CASSLRDTETTDTQYF. CDR3 coding DNA: TGTGCCAGCAGCTTAAGGGACACCGAAACAACAGATACGCAGTATTTT. The chain has TRBV13 and TRBJ2-3, with D possibly being TRBD1 (6 bases). V was trimmed by 2 bases and J by 3 bases, leaving 15 bases between them. CDR3 length: 16 amino acids. The V gene's germline CDR1 is PRHDT and CDR2 FYEKMQ (reference sequence).

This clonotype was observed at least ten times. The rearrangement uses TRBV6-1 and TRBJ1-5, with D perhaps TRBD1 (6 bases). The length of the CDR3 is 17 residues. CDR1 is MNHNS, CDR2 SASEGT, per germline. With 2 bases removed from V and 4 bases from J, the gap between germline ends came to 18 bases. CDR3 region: CASSESWGRGSNQPQHF. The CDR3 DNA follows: TGTGCCAGCAGTGAATCCTGGGGCAGGGGATCAAATCAGCCCCAGCATTTT.

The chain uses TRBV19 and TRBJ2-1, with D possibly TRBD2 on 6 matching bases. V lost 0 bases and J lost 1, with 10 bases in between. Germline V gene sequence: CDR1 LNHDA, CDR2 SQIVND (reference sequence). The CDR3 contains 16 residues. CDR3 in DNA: TGTGCCAGTAGTATAGATCAGGAGGGTTCCTACAATGAGCAGTTCTTC. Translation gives CASSIDQEGSYNEQFF.

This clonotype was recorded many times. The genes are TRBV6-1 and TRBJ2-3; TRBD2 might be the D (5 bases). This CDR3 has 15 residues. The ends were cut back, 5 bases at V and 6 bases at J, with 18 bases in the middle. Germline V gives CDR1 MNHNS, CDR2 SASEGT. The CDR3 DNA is TGTGCCAGCAGTCAGAGTCGAGGGAACGGCGATACGCAGTATTTT. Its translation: CASSQSRGNGDTQYF.

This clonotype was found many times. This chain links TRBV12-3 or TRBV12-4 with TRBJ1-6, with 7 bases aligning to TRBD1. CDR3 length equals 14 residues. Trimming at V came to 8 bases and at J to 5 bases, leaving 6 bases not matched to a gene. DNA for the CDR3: TGTGCCAGCGGCCGGGGACAGCATAATTCACCCCTCCACTTT. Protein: CASGRGQHNSPLHF.

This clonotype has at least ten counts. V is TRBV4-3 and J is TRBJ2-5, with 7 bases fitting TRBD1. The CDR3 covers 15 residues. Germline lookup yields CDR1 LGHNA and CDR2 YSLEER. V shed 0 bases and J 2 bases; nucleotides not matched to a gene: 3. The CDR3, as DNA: TGCGCCAGCAGCCAAGATACGGGACAGCAAGAGACCCAGTACTTC. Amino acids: CASSQDTGQQETQYF.